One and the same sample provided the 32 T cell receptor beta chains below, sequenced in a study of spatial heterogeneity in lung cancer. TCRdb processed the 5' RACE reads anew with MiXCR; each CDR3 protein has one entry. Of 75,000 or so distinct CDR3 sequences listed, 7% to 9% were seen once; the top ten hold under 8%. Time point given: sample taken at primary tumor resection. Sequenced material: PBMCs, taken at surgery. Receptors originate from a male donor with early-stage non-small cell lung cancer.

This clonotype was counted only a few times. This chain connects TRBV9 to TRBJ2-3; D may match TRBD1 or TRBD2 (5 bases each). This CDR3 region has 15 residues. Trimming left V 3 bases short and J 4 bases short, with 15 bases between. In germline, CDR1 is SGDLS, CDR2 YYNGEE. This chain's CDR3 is CASSEGPGGPDTQYF. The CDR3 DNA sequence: TGTGCCAGCAGCGAGGGACCCGGAGGCCCAGATACGCAGTATTTT.

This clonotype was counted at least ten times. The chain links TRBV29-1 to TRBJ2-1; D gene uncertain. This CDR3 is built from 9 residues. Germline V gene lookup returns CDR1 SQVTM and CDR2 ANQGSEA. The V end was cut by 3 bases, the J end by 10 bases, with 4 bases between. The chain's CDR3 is CSVEEEQFF. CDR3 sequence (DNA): TGCAGCGTTGAGGAGGAGCAGTTCTTC.

DNA for the CDR3: TGTGCCACCAGTGATCCCGCAGCGGAAGGGGGATACACAGATACGCAGTATTTT. Translation gives CATSDPAAEGGYTDTQYF. This rearrangement joins TRBV24-1 to TRBJ2-3, with D perhaps matching TRBD1 (6 bases). V lost 3 bases, J lost 2 bases, and 20 bases lay in between. Germline loops: CDR1 KGHDR, CDR2 SFDVKD. This CDR3 region has 18 residues.

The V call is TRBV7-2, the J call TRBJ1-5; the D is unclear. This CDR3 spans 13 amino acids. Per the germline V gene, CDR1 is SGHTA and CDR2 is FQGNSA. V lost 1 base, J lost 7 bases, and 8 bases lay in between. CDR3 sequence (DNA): TGTGCCAGCAGCTTAGGAGGGAAACAGCCCCAGCATTTT. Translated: CASSLGGKQPQHF.

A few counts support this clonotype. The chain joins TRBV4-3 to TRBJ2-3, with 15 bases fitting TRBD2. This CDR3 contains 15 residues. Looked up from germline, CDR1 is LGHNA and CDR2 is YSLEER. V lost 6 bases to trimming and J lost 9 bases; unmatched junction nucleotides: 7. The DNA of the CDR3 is TGCGCCAGCAGTCGAACGGGACTAGCGGGAGGAACGCAGTATTTT. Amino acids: CASSRTGLAGGTQYF.

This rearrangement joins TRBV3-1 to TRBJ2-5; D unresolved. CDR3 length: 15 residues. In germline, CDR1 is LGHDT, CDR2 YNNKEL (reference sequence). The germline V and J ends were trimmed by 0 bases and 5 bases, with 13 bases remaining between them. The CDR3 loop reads CASSQDSGLYETQYF. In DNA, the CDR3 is TGTGCCAGCAGCCAAGATTCAGGCCTTTACGAGACCCAGTACTTC.

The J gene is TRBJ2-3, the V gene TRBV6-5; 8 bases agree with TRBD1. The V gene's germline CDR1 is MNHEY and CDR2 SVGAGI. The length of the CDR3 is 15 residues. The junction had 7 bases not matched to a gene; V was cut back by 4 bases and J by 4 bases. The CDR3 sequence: CASSFTGGGPDTQYF. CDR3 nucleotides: TGTGCCAGCAGTTTTACAGGGGGAGGCCCAGATACGCAGTATTTT.

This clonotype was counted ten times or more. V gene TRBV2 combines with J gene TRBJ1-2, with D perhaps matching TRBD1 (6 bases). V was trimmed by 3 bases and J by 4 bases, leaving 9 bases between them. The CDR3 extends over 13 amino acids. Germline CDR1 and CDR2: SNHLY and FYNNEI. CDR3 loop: CASSDPTGYGYTF. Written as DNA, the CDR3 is TGTGCCAGCAGTGACCCGACAGGCTATGGCTACACCTTC.

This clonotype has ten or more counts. The CDR3 spells CASSTMYPGRTDTQYF. For the CDR3, the DNA is TGTGCCAGCAGTACCATGTACCCGGGACGTACAGATACGCAGTATTTT. J is TRBJ2-3 and V is TRBV6-1; D is perhaps TRBD1 or TRBD2 (5 bases each). The CDR3 is 16 residues long. V lost 5 bases and J 3 bases, leaving 18 bases between the germline ends. Germline CDR1 MNHNS, CDR2 SASEGT.

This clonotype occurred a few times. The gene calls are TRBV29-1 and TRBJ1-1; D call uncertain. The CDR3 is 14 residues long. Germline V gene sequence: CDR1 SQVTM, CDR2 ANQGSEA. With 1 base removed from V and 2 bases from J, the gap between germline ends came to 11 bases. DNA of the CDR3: TGCAGCGTTGAAGTTGTCGCGAGAAACACTGAAGCTTTCTTT. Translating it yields CSVEVVARNTEAFF.

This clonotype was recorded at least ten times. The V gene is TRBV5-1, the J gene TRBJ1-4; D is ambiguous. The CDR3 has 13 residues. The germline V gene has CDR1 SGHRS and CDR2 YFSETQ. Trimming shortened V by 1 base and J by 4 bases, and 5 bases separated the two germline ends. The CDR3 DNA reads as TGCGCCAGCAGCTTGCCTGATAATGAAAAACTGTTTTTT. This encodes CASSLPDNEKLFF.

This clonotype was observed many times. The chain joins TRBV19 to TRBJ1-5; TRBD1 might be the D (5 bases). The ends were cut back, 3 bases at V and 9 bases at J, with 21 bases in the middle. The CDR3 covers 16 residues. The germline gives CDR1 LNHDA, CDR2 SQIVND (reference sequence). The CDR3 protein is CASSIPGGGAWGPQHF. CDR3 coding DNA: TGTGCCAGTAGTATCCCCGGGGGAGGCGCCTGGGGGCCCCAGCATTTT.

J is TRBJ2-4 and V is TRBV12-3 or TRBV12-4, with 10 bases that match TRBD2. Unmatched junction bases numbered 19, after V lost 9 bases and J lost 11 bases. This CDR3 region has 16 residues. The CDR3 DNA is TGTGCCAGTAGTCCATCATCCGGGACTAGCGTGTCATTTCAGTACTTC. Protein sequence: CASSPSSGTSVSFQYF.

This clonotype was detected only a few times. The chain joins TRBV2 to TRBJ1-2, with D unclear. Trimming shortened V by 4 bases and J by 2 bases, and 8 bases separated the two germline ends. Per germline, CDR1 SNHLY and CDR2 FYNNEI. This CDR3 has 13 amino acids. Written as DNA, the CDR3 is TGTGCCAGCAGTGCCGCAGGAAACTATGGCTACACCTTC. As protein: CASSAAGNYGYTF. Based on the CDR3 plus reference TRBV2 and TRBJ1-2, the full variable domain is EPEVTQTPSHQVTQMGQEVILRCVPISNHLYFYWYRQILGQKVEFLVSFYNNEISEKSEIFDDQFSVERPDGSNFTLKIRSTKLEDSAMYFCASSAAGNYGYTFGSGTRLTVV.

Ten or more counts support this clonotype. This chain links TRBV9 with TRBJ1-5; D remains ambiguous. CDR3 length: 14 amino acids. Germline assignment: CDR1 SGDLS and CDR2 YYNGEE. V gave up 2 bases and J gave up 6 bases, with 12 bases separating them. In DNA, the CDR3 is TGTGCCAGCAGCGTCGGTTCCGGAATTCAGCCCCAGCATTTT. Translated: CASSVGSGIQPQHF.

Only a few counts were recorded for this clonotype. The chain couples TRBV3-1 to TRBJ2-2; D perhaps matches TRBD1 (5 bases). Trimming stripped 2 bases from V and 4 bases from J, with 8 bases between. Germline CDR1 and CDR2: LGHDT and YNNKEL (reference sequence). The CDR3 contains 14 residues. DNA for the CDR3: TGTGCCAGCAGCCAAACAGGCTCCACCGGGGAGCTGTTTTTT. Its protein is CASSQTGSTGELFF. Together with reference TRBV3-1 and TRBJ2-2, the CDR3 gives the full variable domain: DTAVSQTPKYLVTQMGNDKSIKCEQNLGHDTMYWYKQDSKKFLKIMFSYNNKELIINETVPNRFSPKSPDKAHLNLHINSLELGDSAVYFCASSQTGSTGELFFGEGSRLTVL.

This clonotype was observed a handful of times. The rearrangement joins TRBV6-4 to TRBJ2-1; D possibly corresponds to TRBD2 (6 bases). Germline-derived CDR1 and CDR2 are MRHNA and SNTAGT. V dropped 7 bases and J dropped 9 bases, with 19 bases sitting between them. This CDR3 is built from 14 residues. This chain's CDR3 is CASKQEGQSGEQFF. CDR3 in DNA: TGTGCCAGCAAGCAGGAGGGTCAGTCGGGTGAGCAGTTCTTC.

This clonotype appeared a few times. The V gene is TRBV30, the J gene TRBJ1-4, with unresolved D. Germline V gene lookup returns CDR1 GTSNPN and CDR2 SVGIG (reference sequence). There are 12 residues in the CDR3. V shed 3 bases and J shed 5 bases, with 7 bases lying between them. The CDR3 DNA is TGTGCCTGGAGATATGGAAATGAAAAACTGTTTTTT. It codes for CAWRYGNEKLFF.

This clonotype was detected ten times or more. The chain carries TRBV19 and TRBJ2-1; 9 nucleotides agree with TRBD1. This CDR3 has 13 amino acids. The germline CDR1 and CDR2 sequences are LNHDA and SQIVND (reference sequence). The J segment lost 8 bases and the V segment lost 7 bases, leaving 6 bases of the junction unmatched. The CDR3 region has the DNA TGTGCCAGTACCAGGACAGGGGAGGATGAGCAGTTCTTC. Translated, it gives CASTRTGEDEQFF.

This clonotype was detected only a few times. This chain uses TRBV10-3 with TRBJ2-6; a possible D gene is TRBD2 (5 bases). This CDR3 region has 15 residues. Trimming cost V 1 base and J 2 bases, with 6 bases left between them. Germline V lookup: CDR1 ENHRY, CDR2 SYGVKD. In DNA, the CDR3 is TGTGCCATCAGTGAGTGGGGAGCTGGGGCCAACGTCCTGACTTTC. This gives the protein CAISEWGAGANVLTF.

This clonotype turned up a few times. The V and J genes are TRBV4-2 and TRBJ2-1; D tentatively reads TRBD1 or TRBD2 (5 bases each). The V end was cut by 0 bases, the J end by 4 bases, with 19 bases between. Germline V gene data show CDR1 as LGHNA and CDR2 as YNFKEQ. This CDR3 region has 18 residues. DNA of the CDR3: TGTGCCAGCAGCCAAGATCCCTCCCAAATGGGACGGTACAATGAGCAGTTCTTC. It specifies CASSQDPSQMGRYNEQFF.

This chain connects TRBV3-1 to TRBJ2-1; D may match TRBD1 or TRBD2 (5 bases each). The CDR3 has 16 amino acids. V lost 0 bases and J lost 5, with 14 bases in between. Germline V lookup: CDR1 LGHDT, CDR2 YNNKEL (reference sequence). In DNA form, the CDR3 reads TGTGCCAGCAGCCAAGACTGGTCAGGGAGCCACAATGAGCAGTTCTTC. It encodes CASSQDWSGSHNEQFF.

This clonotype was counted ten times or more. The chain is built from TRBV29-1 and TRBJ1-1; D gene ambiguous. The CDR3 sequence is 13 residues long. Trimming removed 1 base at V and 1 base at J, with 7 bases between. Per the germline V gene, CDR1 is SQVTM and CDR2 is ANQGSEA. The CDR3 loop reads CSVEGPKNTEAFF. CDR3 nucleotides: TGCAGCGTTGAAGGGCCCAAGAACACTGAAGCTTTCTTT.

The CDR3 region has the DNA TGTGCCAGCCACACTAGCGGTTGGGGCACAGATACGCAGTATTTT. Translating it yields CASHTSGWGTDTQYF. The chain links TRBV10-3 to TRBJ2-3, with TRBD2 matching over 8 bases. The CDR3 extends over 15 amino acids. The junction had 10 bases not matched to a gene; V was cut back by 10 bases and J by 1 base. Germline V lookup: CDR1 ENHRY, CDR2 SYGVKD.

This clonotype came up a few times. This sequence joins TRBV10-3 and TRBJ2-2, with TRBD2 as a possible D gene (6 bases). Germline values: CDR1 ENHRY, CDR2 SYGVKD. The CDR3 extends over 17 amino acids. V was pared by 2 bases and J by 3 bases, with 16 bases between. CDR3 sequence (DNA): TGTGCCATCAGTGAGGATAACGGGAGCACGGACACCGGGGAGCTGTTTTTT. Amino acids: CAISEDNGSTDTGELFF.

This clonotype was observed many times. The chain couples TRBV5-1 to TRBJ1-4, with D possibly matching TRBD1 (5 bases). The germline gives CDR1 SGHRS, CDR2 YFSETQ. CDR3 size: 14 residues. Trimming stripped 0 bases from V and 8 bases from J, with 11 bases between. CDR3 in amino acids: CASSLEFTGEKLFF. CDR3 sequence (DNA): TGCGCCAGCAGCTTGGAGTTTACAGGAGAAAAACTGTTTTTT.

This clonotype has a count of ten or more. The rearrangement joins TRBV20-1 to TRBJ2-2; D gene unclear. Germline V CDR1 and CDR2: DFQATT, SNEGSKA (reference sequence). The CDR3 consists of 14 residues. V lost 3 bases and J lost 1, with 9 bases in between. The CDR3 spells CSASSTGNTGELFF. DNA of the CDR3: TGCAGTGCTAGTTCGACGGGGAACACCGGGGAGCTGTTTTTT.

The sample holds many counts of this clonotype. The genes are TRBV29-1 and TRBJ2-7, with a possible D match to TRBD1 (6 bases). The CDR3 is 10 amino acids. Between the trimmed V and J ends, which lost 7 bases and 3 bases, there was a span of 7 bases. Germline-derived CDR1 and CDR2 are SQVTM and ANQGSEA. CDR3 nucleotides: TGCAGCGCAGGGGACTACGAGCAGTACTTC. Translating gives CSAGDYEQYF.

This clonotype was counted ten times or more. The CDR3 loop is CASSSSLAGDTKAFF. CDR3 DNA: TGCGCCAGCAGCTCTTCCCTAGCGGGAGATACCAAGGCGTTCTTC. V is TRBV5-1 and J is TRBJ2-1, with TRBD2 matching over 10 bases. V gave up 3 bases and J gave up 15 bases; unmatched junction bases: 15. The CDR3 length is 15 residues. The germline V gene encodes CDR1 SGHRS and CDR2 YFSETQ.

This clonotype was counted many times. The CDR3 bases are TGCAGTGCTAGTCACGGGGGTTATGGCTACACCTTC. Protein: CSASHGGYGYTF. V usage is TRBV20-1 and J usage is TRBJ1-2, with D possibly TRBD1 on 5 matching bases. V was clipped by 3 bases and J by 5 bases, with 10 bases between them. The CDR3 runs 12 residues. Germline V gene sequence: CDR1 DFQATT, CDR2 SNEGSKA (reference sequence).

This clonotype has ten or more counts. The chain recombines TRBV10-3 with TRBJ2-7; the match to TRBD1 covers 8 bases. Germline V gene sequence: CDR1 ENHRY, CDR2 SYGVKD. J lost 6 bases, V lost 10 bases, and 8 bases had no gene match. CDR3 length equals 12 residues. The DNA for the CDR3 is TGTGCCAACGGACAGGGTGAAAGCGAGCAGTACTTC. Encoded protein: CANGQGESEQYF.

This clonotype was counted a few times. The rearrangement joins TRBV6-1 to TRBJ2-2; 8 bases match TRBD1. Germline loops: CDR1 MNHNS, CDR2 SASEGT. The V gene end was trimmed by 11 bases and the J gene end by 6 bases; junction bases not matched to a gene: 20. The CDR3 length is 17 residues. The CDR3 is CAGRPGTGGPEAGELFF. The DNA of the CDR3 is TGTGCCGGGAGACCGGGGACAGGAGGCCCCGAGGCCGGGGAGCTGTTTTTT.